The subject of this entry is one T cell receptor (beta chain). This record comes from a study of T cells in tumors after PD-1 blockade. Germline assignment: CDR1 MGHRA and CDR2 YSYEKL. V was pared by 0 bases and J by 9 bases, with 11 bases of the junction left unmatched. This CDR3 region has 17 residues. Using immunoSEQ multiplex PCR, the repertoire was profiled, and TCRdb retains in-frame clones only, with some absent. The repertoire holds 20,000 to 25,000 clones, with more than 70% as singletons. Sequenced material: PBMCs, taken before anti-PD-1 treatment. The sequence was collected from a human donor with basal cell carcinoma. The chain carries TRBV4-1 and TRBJ2-1, with 10 bases identical to TRBD1. The CDR3 region is CASSQERSGTGDSEQFF. The CDR3 region has the DNA TGCGCCAGCAGCCAAGAGCGGAGCGGGACAGGGGATAGTGAGCAGTTCTTC.